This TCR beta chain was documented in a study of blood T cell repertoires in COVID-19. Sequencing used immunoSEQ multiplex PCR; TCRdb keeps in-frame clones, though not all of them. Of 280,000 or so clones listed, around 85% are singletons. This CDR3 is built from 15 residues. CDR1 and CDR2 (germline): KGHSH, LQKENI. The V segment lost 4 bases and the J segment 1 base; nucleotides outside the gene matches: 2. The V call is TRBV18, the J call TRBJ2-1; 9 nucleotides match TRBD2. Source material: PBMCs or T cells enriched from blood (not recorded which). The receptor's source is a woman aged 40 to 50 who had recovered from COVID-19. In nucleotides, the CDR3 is TGTGCCAGCTCACTGGCGGGAGGGTCCTACAATGAGCAGTTCTTC. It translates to CASSLAGGSYNEQFF.